The sample holds a few counts of the clone carrying this T cell receptor (beta chain). Its antigen is not known. V was clipped by 2 bases and J by 5 bases, with 13 bases between them. There are 15 residues in the CDR3. Germline V gene data show CDR1 as LNHNV and CDR2 as YYDKDF (reference sequence). Through a sample-barcoded 5' primer and a J-beta primer mix, a second PCR was run for roughly 6 to 12 cycles. Template switching added a 12-random-nucleotide identifier to every cDNA molecule. TCRdb reprocessed the 5' RACE reads with MiXCR, giving one entry per CDR3 protein. The table lists 1.5 million to 1.8 million distinct CDR3 sequences, 35% to 45% of them singletons. The sample belongs to a study of blood T cells in healthy people across ages. Broader study findings: A conclusive naive versus antigen-experienced comparison was prevented by the unsorted PBMCs.

The material sequenced was blood. This TCR came from a woman under 30 in good health. This chain links TRBV15 with TRBJ1-5, with D maybe TRBD1 (5 bases). Written as DNA, the CDR3 is TGTGCCACCAGCAGAATTTCGGAAGGGGATCAGCCCCAGCATTTT. It specifies CATSRISEGDQPQHF.